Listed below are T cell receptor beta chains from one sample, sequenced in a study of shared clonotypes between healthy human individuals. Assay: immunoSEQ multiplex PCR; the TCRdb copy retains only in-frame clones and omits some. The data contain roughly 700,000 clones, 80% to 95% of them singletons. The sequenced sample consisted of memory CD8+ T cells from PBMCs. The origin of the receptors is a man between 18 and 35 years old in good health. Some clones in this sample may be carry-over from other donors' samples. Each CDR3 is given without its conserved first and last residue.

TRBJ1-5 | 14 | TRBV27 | ASSLSGGRKNQPQH
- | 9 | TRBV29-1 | SGRTVYEQY
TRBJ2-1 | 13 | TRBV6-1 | ASSPIKREGIEQF
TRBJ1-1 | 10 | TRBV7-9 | ASSRSGGEAF
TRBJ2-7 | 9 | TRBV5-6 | ASSLAHEQY
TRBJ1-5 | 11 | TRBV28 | ASSPGGNQPQH
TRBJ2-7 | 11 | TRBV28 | ASRLQGAREQY
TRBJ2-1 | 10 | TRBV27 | ASSSFYNEQF
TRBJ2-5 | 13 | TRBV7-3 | ASSYRGTGWETQY
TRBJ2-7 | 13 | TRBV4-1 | ASSHGLAGNYEQY
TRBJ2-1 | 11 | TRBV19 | ASSIVPGHEQF
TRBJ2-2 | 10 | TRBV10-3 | ATRLNTGELF
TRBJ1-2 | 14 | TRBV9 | ASSVGGEAFNYGYT
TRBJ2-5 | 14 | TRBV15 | ATSSLPGIAPKTQY
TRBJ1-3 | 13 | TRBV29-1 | SVEEWGDVGNTIY
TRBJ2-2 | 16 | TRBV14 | ASSRGFFGRVDTGELF
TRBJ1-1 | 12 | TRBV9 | ASSARGMNTEAF
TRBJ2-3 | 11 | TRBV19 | ASSRSSTDTQY
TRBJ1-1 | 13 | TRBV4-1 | ASSPPGGQNTEAF
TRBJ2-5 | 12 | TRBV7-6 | ASSLLGGLETQY
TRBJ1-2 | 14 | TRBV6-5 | ASSYSTGAYNYGYT
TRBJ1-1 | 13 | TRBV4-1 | ASSQDWREDTEAF
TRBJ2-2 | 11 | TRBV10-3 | AIRRTGTGELF
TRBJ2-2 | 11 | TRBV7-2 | ATRDRNTGELF
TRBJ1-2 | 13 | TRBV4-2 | ASSQNTGEGMGVT
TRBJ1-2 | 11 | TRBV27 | ASSFGAFYGYT
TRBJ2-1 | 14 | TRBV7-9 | ASSLRSGRAENEQF
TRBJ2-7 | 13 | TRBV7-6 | ASSLVYSPTYEQY
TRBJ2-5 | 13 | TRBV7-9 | ASSVGRGVEETQY
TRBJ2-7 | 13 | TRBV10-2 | ASSVQGPGIYEQY
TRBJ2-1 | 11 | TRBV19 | ASSAGGVNEQF
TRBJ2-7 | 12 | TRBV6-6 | ASSIPGQVYEQY
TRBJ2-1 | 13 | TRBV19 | ASSTFRELDNEQF
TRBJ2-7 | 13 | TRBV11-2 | ASSLGTGYPYEQY
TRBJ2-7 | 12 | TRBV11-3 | ASSPSYGNNEQY
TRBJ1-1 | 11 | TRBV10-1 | ASSDGLNTEAF
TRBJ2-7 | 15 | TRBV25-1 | ASRGIGTSGPSYEQY
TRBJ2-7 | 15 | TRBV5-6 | ASTQRTGGMGLHEQY
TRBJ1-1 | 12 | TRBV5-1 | ASSLGSGGPGAF
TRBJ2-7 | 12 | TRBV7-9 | ASSLGLVASEQY
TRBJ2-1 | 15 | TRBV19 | ASSIGPGTSDSREQF
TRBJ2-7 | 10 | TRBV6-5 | ASSYSPTEQY
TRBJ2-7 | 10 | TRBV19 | ASTDSFYEQY
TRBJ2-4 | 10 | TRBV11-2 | ASSPGRDIQY
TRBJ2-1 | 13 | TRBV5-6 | ASSTGTLSGGGQF
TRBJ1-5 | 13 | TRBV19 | ASSIYYMTNQPQH
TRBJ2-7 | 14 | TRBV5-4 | ASSSGLAGLSYEQY
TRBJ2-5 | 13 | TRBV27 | ASSLSGRREETQY
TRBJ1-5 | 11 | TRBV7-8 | ASTVGVGQPQH
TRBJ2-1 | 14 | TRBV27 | ASSRNPQPSYNEQF
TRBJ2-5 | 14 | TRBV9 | ASSPVAGGNQETQY
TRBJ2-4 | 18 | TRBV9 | ASSPEGGLAEALAKNIQY
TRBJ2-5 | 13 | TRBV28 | ASSFWDRGQETQY
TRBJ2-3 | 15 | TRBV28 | ASSLGWAGGMTDTQY
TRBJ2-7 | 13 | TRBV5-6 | ASSARYEISYEQY
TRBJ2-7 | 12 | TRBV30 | AWSPLQERYEQY
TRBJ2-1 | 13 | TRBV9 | ASSPWDRVDAEQF
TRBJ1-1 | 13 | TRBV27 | ASSYVHLLGTEAF
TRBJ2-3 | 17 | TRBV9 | ASSVGGWVSGSWSDTQY